The clone carrying this TCR beta chain was seen more than once but under ten times. The data were obtained in a study of blood T cell repertoires in COVID-19. Study overall: Specimens from acute and convalescent COVID-19 originated in the United States, Italy and Spain. Nucleic acid was either cDNA or gDNA, and it came from T cells, B-cell-depleted T cells, or PBMCs.

V lost 2 bases to trimming and J lost 0 bases, with 2 bases between them. CDR1 is LGHDT, CDR2 YNNKEL, per germline (reference sequence). The CDR3 has 14 amino acids. In the original analysis: Nucleated cell counts were estimated from reference gene primer amplification. Sequencing used immunoSEQ multiplex PCR; TCRdb keeps in-frame clones, though not all of them. V and J calls and clone size are those listed in that table; D and trimming were worked out from the DNA. This sample yields 150,000 to 200,000 clones, of which 86% are seen a single time; under 3% belongs to the top ten. This sequence originates from a woman younger than 45 with active or convalescent COVID-19. The sequencing input was peripheral blood. The gene calls are TRBV3-1 (or the pseudogene TRBV3-2) and TRBJ2-6, with no clear D. The CDR3 nucleotides read TGTGCCAGCAGCCAACTCTCTGGGGCCAACGTCCTGACTTTC. The encoded protein is CASSQLSGANVLTF.